This TCR beta chain was retrieved from a study of type 1 regulatory T cells. For the study at large: An in vitro protocol generated T-allo10, a Tr1-enriched, alloantigen-specific CD4 T cell product.

The CDR3 is made up of 15 amino acids. The V gene end was trimmed by 6 bases and the J gene end by 2 bases; junction bases not matched to a gene: 8. A note on this clonotype: Its antigen is still unknown.

Findings and caveats of the study: Type 1 regulatory T cells had a more restricted TCR repertoire than non-type 1 regulatory T cells.

From the reads, TCRdb called clonotypes with MiXCR, one entry per CDR3 protein. In the table there are more than 60,000 distinct CDR3 sequences, 62% of which are singletons. This sequence was found in a human donor in good health. The V call is TRBV12-3 or TRBV12-4, the J call TRBJ1-1, with 8 bases fitting TRBD1. The specimen was cultured non-Tr1 T cells, either the whole culture or a sorted T cell fraction (not recorded which). The CDR3 loop reads CASRGRTGGNTEAFF. The CDR3 DNA reads as TGTGCCAGCAGAGGAAGAACAGGGGGAAACACTGAAGCTTTCTTT.